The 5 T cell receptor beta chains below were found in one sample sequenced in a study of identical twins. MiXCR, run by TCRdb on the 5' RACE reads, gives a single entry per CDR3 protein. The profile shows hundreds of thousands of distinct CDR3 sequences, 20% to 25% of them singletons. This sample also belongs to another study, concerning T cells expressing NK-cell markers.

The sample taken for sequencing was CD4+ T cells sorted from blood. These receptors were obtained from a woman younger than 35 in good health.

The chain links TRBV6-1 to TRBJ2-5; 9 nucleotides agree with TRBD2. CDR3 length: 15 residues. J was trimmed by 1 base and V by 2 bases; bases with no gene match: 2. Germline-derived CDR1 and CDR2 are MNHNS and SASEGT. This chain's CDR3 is CASSEIAGAQETQYF. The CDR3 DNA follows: TGTGCCAGCAGTGAAATAGCGGGGGCCCAAGAGACCCAGTACTTC.

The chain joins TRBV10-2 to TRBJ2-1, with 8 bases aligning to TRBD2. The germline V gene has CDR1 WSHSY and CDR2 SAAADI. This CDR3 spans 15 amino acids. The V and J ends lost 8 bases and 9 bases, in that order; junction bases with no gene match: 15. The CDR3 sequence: CASCPEGLVGGEQFF. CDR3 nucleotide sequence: TGCGCCAGCTGTCCAGAGGGACTAGTGGGGGGTGAGCAGTTCTTC.

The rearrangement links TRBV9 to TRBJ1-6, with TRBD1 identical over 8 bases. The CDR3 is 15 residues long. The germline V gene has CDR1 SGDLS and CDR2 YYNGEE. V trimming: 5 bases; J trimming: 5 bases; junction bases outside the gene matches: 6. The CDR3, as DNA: TGTGCCAGCAGAAAGGACAGGGACCATAATTCACCCCTCCACTTT. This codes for CASRKDRDHNSPLHF.

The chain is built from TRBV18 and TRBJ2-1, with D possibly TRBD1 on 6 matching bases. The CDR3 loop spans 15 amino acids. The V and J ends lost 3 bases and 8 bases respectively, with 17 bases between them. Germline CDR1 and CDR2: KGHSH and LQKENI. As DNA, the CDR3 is TGTGCCAGCTCACCCACATCGACAGGTGGCCATGAGCAGTTCTTC. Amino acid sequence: CASSPTSTGGHEQFF.

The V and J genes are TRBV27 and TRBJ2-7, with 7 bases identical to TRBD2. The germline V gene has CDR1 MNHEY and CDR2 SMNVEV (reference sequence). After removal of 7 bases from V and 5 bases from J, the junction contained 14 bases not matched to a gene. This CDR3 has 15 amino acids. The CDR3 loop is CASTFLGRELNEQYF. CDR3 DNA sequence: TGTGCCAGCACCTTCCTAGGGCGGGAGCTAAACGAGCAGTACTTC.